This T cell receptor (beta chain) was recorded in a study of T cells in Graves' hyperthyroidism and ophthalmopathy. About the research overall: Staff took peripheral blood when the initial diagnosis was made, before any treatment began. Findings and limits, study-wide: Ophthalmopathy was separated from stable hyperthyroidism by a 13 V-J model. Blood also showed most of the thyroid clonotypes that were expanded above 0.001.

With respect to this clonotype: Its target is unknown.

The V end was cut by 1 base, the J end by 2 bases, with 18 bases between. Germline CDR1 LNHDA, CDR2 SQIVND (reference sequence). The CDR3 loop spans 18 amino acids. Uncontrolled infection, other autoimmune disease, pregnancy or lactation disqualified patients from enrolment. RNA transcripts served as the template for amplifying TCR beta CDR3 regions. A first-round RT-PCR of the TCR CDR3 used the HTBI primer set. TCRdb recomputed calls from the multiplex PCR reads with MiXCR, one row per CDR3 protein. The data show approximately 400,000 distinct CDR3 sequences, with about 15% seen just once and around a fifth held by the top ten.

This chain connects TRBV19 to TRBJ1-5; D gene ambiguous. The sequencing sample was made of blood. The sequence derives from a woman between 25 and 40 years old with Graves' ophthalmopathy. The CDR3: CASSIAESRLTGNQPQHF. The CDR3 DNA sequence: TGTGCCAGTAGTATAGCGGAGTCTCGTCTCACGGGCAATCAGCCCCAGCATTTT.